Here is one TCR beta chain with its context. Its antigen is not identified. This sample is part of a study of T cell responses to AZD1222 COVID-19 vaccine. Study conclusions and caveats: Repertoires were obtained solely post-peak T cell response.

This table comes from immunoSEQ multiplex PCR, and its TCRdb copy is limited to in-frame clones, with some not included. The repertoire holds approximately 150,000 clones, around 83% seen once, with 5.1% in the top ten. The germline gives CDR1 MRHNA, CDR2 SNTAGT. The CDR3 is 13 amino acids. V was shortened by 4 bases and J by 1 base, with 7 bases between the two germline ends. The material was peripheral blood, obtained 28 days after the second AZD1222 dose. The TCR originated in an adult who received the AZD1222 COVID-19 vaccine. The rearrangement links TRBV6-4 to TRBJ2-5; D remains unclear. The CDR3 reads CASSVDTQETQYF. The CDR3 nucleotides are TGTGCCAGCAGTGTGGATACCCAAGAGACCCAGTACTTC.